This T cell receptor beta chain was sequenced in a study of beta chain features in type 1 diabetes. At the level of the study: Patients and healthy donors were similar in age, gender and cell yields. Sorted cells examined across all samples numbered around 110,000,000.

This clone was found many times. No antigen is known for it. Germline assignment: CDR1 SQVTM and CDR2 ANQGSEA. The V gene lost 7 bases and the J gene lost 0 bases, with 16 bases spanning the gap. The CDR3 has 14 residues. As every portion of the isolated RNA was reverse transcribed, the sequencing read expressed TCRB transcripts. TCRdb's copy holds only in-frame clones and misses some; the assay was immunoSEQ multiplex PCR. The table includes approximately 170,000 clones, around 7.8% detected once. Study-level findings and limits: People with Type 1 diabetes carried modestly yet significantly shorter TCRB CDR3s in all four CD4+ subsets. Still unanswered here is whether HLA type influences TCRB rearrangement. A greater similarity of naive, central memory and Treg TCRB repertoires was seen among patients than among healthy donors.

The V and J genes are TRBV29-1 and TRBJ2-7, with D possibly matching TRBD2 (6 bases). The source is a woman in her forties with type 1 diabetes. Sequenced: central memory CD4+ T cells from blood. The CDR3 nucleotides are TGCAGCGCTGCGGGATGGGGGAGCTCCTACGAGCAGTACTTC. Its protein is CSAAGWGSSYEQYF.